Presented here are 20 T cell receptor beta chains from one specimen sequenced in a study of T cells after yellow fever vaccination. TCRdb independently ran MiXCR on the 5' RACE reads; one entry per CDR3 protein. The table has about 550,000 distinct CDR3 sequences, 15% to 20% seen once. This specimen consisted of PBMCs, obtained 15 days after the yellow fever booster vaccination. The receptors stem from a man between 25 and 39 years old who received the YFV17D yellow fever vaccine.

The rearrangement uses TRBV12-3 or TRBV12-4 and TRBJ2-1; no definite D call. The CDR3 covers 17 residues. Trimming removed 4 bases from V and 7 bases from J, with 23 bases in between. The DNA of the CDR3 is TGTGCCAGCAGTTCGACGCCGTTTCGCCTCCCGGGTAATGAGCAGTTCTTC. As protein: CASSSTPFRLPGNEQFF.

The table lists this clonotype with many counts. This chain joins TRBV20-1 and TRBJ2-3, with D possibly being TRBD1 (6 bases). The V end lost 7 bases, the J end lost 6 bases, and 11 bases lay between the germline ends. CDR1 is DFQATT and CDR2 is SNEGSKA in the germline V gene (reference sequence). CDR3 length: 11 amino acids. CDR3 residues: CSGGLSDTQYF. The CDR3 nucleotides are TGCAGTGGGGGGCTCTCTGATACGCAGTATTTT.

This clonotype was seen more than once but under ten times. The chain joins TRBV27 to TRBJ2-7, with 8 bases that match TRBD2. CDR3 length equals 15 residues. J was trimmed by 2 bases and V by 4 bases; bases with no gene match: 7. Germline lookup yields CDR1 MNHEY and CDR2 SMNVEV (reference sequence). For the CDR3, the DNA is TGTGCCAGCAGTTGGAGAATAGCGGGGACCTACGAGCAGTACTTC. Translation: CASSWRIAGTYEQYF.

This clonotype was picked up a small number of times. The V call is TRBV20-1, the J call TRBJ1-3; the D gene is possibly TRBD1 (6 bases). This CDR3 region has 16 residues. Germline loops: CDR1 DFQATT, CDR2 SNEGSKA (reference sequence). V gave up 2 bases and J gave up 4 bases, with 18 bases separating them. CDR3 DNA: TGCAGTGCTAGAAAGGCGTCAGGGGCGGGCGGAAACACCATATATTTT. It translates to CSARKASGAGGNTIYF.

The chain joins TRBV5-1 to TRBJ2-2; no clear D gene. V shed 5 bases and J shed 4 bases, with 6 bases lying between them. Germline assignment: CDR1 SGHRS and CDR2 YFSETQ. The CDR3 runs to 12 residues. CDR3 protein: CASRQSTGELFF. CDR3 bases: TGCGCCAGCAGGCAGTCCACCGGGGAGCTGTTTTTT.

This clonotype was counted between two and nine times. The chain employs TRBV11-3 and TRBJ2-1; TRBD2 matches 8 bases. This CDR3 has 16 residues. Germline V gene data show CDR1 as SGHNT and CDR2 as YENEEA. V shed 5 bases and J 4 bases; nucleotides not matched to a gene: 10. CDR3 in amino acids: CASSQVIGRGYNEQFF. Here the CDR3 DNA reads TGTGCCAGCAGCCAGGTCATCGGGAGGGGGTACAATGAGCAGTTCTTC. Based on the CDR3 plus reference TRBV11-3 and TRBJ2-1, the full variable domain is EAGVVQSPRYKIIEKKQPVAFWCNPISGHNTLYWYLQNLGQGPELLIRYENEEAVDDSQLPKDRFSAERLKGVDSTLKIQPAELGDSAVYLCASSQVIGRGYNEQFFGPGTRLTVL.

This clonotype was found once. V usage is TRBV5-4 and J usage is TRBJ2-2, with D possibly matching TRBD1 (5 bases). Germline V gene data show CDR1 as SGHNT and CDR2 as YYREEE (reference sequence). Trimming removed 4 bases from V and 5 bases from J, with 12 bases in between. The CDR3 has 14 amino acids. The CDR3 DNA sequence: TGTGCCAGCAGCCTAATGGGGCGGACCGGGGAGCTGTTTTTT. Encoded protein: CASSLMGRTGELFF.

This chain connects TRBV7-8 to TRBJ2-3; 11 nucleotides align to TRBD2. Germline-derived CDR1 and CDR2 are SGHVS and FQNEAQ. The CDR3 contains 15 residues. The ends lost 2 bases at V and 5 bases at J; junction bases unmatched: 3. CDR3 protein: CASSLLAGGEDTQYF. CDR3 sequence (DNA): TGTGCCAGCAGCTTACTAGCGGGAGGTGAAGATACGCAGTATTTT.

Only a few counts were recorded for this clonotype. This CDR3 reads CSVIEWSGNIQYF. The CDR3 DNA reads TGCAGCGTTATCGAGTGGTCCGGAAACATTCAGTACTTC. The rearrangement links TRBV29-1 to TRBJ2-4; unclear D gene. This CDR3 has 13 residues. Trimming left V 5 bases short and J 6 bases short, with 14 bases between. Germline V lookup: CDR1 SQVTM, CDR2 ANQGSEA.

J is TRBJ1-4 and V is TRBV9; the match to TRBD1 covers 8 bases. The V gene's germline CDR1 is SGDLS and CDR2 YYNGEE. The CDR3 runs 15 residues. The trim removed 0 bases at V and 5 bases at J, leaving 3 bases unmatched. This CDR3 reads CASSVVGTGNEKLFF. CDR3 DNA sequence: TGTGCCAGCAGCGTAGTGGGGACAGGAAATGAAAAACTGTTTTTT.

V usage is TRBV6-1 and J usage is TRBJ2-1; D is possibly TRBD1 or TRBD2 (6 bases each). The CDR3 is 13 amino acids. Germline CDR1 is MNHNS and CDR2 is SASEGT. Trimming removed 7 bases at V and 14 bases at J, with 21 bases between. The CDR3 DNA follows: TGTGCCAGCAATAATCTACAGGGACTTCAAGAGTTCTTC. Its translation: CASNNLQGLQEFF.

The gene calls are TRBV20-1 and TRBJ2-5, with 7 nucleotides matching TRBD1. The germline CDR1 and CDR2 sequences are DFQATT and SNEGSKA (reference sequence). J lost 5 bases, V lost 3 bases, and 6 bases had no gene match. CDR3 length: 13 residues. CDR3 amino acids: CSASTGVVETQYF. The CDR3 nucleotides read TGCAGTGCTAGTACAGGGGTTGTCGAGACCCAGTACTTC.

This clonotype was recorded at least ten times. V usage is TRBV29-1 and J usage is TRBJ2-2; D unclear. Germline CDR1 is SQVTM and CDR2 is ANQGSEA. The CDR3 extends over 13 amino acids. Trimming stripped 3 bases from V and 2 bases from J, with 7 bases between. CDR3 sequence reads: CSVEAGNTGELFF. The CDR3 DNA reads TGCAGCGTTGAGGCAGGCAACACCGGGGAGCTGTTTTTT.

The rearrangement joins TRBV25-1 to TRBJ2-6; D is ambiguous. Between the trimmed V and J ends, which lost 1 base and 0 bases, there was a span of 10 bases. Germline CDR1 is MGHDK and CDR2 is SYGVNS. The CDR3 is 17 residues long. The CDR3 DNA is TGTGCCAGCAGTGAATTAGGGTGGGGCTCTGGGGCCAACGTCCTGACTTTC. This encodes CASSELGWGSGANVLTF. Together with reference TRBV25-1 and TRBJ2-6, the CDR3 gives the full variable domain: EADIYQTPRYLVIGTGKKITLECSQTMGHDKMYWYQQDPGMELHLIHYSYGVNSTEKGDLSSESTVSRIRTEHFPLTLESARPSHTSQYLCASSELGWGSGANVLTFGAGSRLTVL.

The chain links TRBV4-3 to TRBJ2-1; TRBD1 aligns across 7 bases. Germline CDR1 LGHNA, CDR2 YSLEER. This CDR3 has 17 residues. Losses at the gene ends were 0 bases for V and 3 bases for J; bases not matched to a gene: 8. The CDR3 protein is CASSQDPTGQLYNEQFF. CDR3 nucleotides: TGCGCCAGCAGCCAAGACCCTACGGGACAGCTCTACAATGAGCAGTTCTTC.

This clonotype was observed a few times. This chain links TRBV2 with TRBJ2-1; 10 bases agree with TRBD2. With 6 bases clipped from V and 4 bases from J, the junction kept 6 bases outside the gene matches. The germline CDR1 and CDR2 sequences are SNHLY and FYNNEI. The length of the CDR3 is 15 residues. CDR3 amino acids: CASRIAGGSYNEQFF. The CDR3, as DNA: TGTGCCAGCAGGATAGCGGGAGGATCTTACAATGAGCAGTTCTTC.

The chain employs TRBV28 and TRBJ2-3; D gene unclear. Germline values: CDR1 MDHEN, CDR2 SYDVKM. CDR3 size: 13 residues. Deletions cut 1 base from V and 8 bases from J, with 10 bases between. The CDR3 here is CASSLSRRGTQYF. The CDR3 coding sequence is TGTGCCAGCAGTTTATCCCGGCGCGGTACGCAGTATTTT.

The CDR3 protein is CSASGPAKETQYF. CDR3 nucleotide sequence: TGCAGTGCTAGCGGCCCGGCTAAAGAGACCCAGTACTTC. The chain has TRBV20-1 and TRBJ2-5; D is unclear. Trimming pared 3 bases from V and 3 bases from J, leaving 11 bases between. CDR3 size: 13 residues. Germline V gene lookup returns CDR1 DFQATT and CDR2 SNEGSKA (reference sequence).

The J gene is TRBJ2-1, the V gene TRBV15, with a weak D call TRBD1 (6 bases). Germline lookup yields CDR1 LNHNV and CDR2 YYDKDF (reference sequence). Between the trimmed V and J ends, which lost 0 bases and 7 bases, there was a span of 16 bases. The CDR3 is 16 residues long. The CDR3 here is CATSRDLGGVRNEQFF. For the CDR3, the DNA is TGTGCCACCAGCAGAGATCTAGGGGGTGTTAGGAATGAGCAGTTCTTC.

The genes are TRBV20-1 and TRBJ2-3, with 9 bases identical to TRBD2. The germline V gene has CDR1 DFQATT and CDR2 SNEGSKA (reference sequence). The length of the CDR3 is 15 residues. V dropped 5 bases and J dropped 1; count of bases not matched to a gene: 7. The CDR3 loop is CSAGKLAGRTDTQYF. As DNA, the CDR3 is TGCAGTGCTGGGAAACTAGCGGGCCGCACAGATACGCAGTATTTT.